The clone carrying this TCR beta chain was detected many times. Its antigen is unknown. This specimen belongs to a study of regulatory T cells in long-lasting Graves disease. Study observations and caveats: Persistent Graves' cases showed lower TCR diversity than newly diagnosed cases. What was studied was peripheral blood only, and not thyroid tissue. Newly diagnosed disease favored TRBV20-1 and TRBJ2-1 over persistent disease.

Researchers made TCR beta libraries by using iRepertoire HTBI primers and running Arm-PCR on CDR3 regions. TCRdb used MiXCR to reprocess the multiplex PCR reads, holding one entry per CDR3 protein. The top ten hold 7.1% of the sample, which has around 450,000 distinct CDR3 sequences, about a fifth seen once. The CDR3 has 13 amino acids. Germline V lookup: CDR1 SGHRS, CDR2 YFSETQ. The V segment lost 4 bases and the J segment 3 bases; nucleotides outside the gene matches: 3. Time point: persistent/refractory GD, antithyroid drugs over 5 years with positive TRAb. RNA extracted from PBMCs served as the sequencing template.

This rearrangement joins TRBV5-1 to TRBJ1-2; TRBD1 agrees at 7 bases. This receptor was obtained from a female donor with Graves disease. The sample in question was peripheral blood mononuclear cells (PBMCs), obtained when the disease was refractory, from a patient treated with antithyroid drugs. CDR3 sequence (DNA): TGCGCCAGCAGCGGAGGGGGCCACTATGGCTACACCTTC. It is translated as CASSGGGHYGYTF. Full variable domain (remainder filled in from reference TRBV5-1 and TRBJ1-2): KAGVTQTPRYLIKTRGQQVTLSCSPISGHRSVSWYQQTPGQGLQFLFEYFSETQRNKGNFPGRFSGRQFSNSRSEMNVSTLELGDSALYLCASSGGGHYGYTFGSGTRLTVV.